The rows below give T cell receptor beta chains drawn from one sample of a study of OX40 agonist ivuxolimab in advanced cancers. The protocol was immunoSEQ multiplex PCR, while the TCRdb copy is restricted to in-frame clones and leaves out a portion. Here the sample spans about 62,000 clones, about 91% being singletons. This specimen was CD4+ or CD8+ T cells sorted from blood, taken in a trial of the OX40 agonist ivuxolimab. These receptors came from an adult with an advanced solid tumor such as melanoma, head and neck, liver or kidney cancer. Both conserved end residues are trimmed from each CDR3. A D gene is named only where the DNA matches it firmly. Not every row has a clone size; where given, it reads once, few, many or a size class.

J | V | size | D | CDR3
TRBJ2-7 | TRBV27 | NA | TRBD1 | ASSLAGTGGSEQY
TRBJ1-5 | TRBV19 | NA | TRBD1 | ASSTWDRGIDQPQH
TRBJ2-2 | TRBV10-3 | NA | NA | AISESRTTNTGELF
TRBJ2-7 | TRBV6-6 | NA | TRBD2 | ASSPVSGSYEQY
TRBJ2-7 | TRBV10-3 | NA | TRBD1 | AISFLGQGKGYEQY
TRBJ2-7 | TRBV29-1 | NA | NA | SVVGQYEQY
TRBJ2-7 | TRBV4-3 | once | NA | ASSQDTGMASISYEQY
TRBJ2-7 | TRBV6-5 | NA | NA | ASSIQGGRYEQY
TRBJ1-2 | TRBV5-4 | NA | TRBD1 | ASSSPITGQNYGYT
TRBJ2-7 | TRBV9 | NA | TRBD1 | ASSAGTGLYYEQY
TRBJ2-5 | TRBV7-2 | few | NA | ASSLDLPETQY
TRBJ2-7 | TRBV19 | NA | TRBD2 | ASTPGTSVGEQY
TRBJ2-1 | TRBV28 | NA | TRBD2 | ASRPAGGYNEQF
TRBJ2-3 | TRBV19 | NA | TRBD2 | ASRRLAGVKTDTQY
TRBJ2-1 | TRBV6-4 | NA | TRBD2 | ASSDSLASGDHNEQF
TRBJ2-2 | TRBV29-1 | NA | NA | SVVILGTGELF
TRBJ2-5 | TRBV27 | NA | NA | ASSPLARDSLVETQY
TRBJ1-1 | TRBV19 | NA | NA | ASFPWNTEAF
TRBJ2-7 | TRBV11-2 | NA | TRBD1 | ASSAGTGGTYEQY
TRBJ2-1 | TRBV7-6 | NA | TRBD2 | ASSLGVIAGNNEQF
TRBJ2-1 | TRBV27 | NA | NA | ASIPLGSTVGGEQF
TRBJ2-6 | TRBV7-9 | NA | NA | ASSSPQGTGANVLT
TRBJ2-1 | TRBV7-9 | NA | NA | ASSLVASSYNEQF
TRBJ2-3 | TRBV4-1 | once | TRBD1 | ASSQVSGTGFTDTQY